This T cell receptor (beta chain) was obtained from a study of T cell repertoires in cytomegalovirus infection. Turning to the study itself: Matching HLA type and CMV infection were both indicated by public TCR beta signatures.

TCRdb passed the reads through MiXCR, listing each CDR3 protein once. In the table there are around 58,000 distinct CDR3 sequences, 20% of which are singletons. To note about this clonotype: Its cognate antigen is unknown.

The germline V gene has CDR1 DFQATT and CDR2 SNEGSKA (reference sequence). This CDR3 has 13 residues. The junction had 8 bases not matched to a gene; V was cut back by 5 bases and J by 6 bases. The chain joins TRBV20-1 to TRBJ1-2, with TRBD1 identical over 8 bases. The material was CD8+ T cells from cultured PBMCs, obtained from culture after CMV antigen stimulation. The TCR originated in a human donor in good health (CMV status not recorded). Some clones in this sample may be carry-over from other donors' samples. The CDR3 loop reads CSAEDRELHGYTF. In DNA, the CDR3 is TGCAGTGCTGAGGACAGGGAGCTACATGGCTACACCTTC.